The clone carrying this T cell receptor beta chain has just a few counts. The CDR3 extends over 14 amino acids. Trimming stripped 6 bases from V and 1 base from J, with 12 bases between. Germline values: CDR1 MNHEY, CDR2 SVGAGI. TCRdb processed the 5' RACE reads anew with MiXCR; each CDR3 protein has one entry. This sample yields more than 80,000 distinct CDR3 sequences, of which roughly 6% are seen a single time; about 38% belongs to the top ten. This specimen belongs to a study of T cells after yellow fever vaccination. Overall study: The authors prepared low-cell-number fractions using SMART-Seq v4 Ultra Low Input.

The chain links TRBV6-5 to TRBJ1-1; the D gene is possibly TRBD1 (6 bases). This receptor was identified in a man aged 18 to 29 who received the YFV17D yellow fever vaccine. The sample consisted of CD8+ T cells sorted from PBMCs, taken 10 days after the yellow fever booster vaccination. CDR3 loop: CASRAGTTNTEAFF. The CDR3 coding sequence is TGTGCCAGCAGAGCCGGGACAACGAACACTGAAGCTTTCTTT.